The present T cell receptor beta chain was sequenced within a study of tumor-infiltrating lymphocytes in primary liver carcinoma. In the study overall: Every sample contained roughly 3.65 to 7.5 million productive TCRbeta reads, and these numbers were similar from one tissue type to another.

Study observations and caveats: Lesser overlap characterized tumor-adjacent and tumor-blood pairs relative to tumor region pairs.

With roughly 540 ng total RNA as template and a constant-region primer, TCR beta cDNA was made. Generation of the TCR beta libraries relied on three nested multiplex PCR rounds using slightly modified ARM-PCR. The two initial PCR rounds, roughly 9 cycles each, used TRBV1-TRBV30 forward and C-beta reverse primers. A single record per CDR3 protein comes from TCRdb applying MiXCR to the multiplex PCR reads. The data hold about 99,000 distinct CDR3 sequences, with almost 70% observed a single time. Co-extracted RNA and DNA came from roughly 20-30 mg of unsorted bulk tissue. The patients lived with chronic HBV infection and had not yet received any treatment. Five distinct regions per tumor were sampled. Comments on this clonotype: Its antigen is still unknown. An end of the junction differs from the germline gene, which may be a read error.

Germline V lookup: CDR1 DFQATT, CDR2 SNEGSKA (reference sequence). CDR3 length: 13 amino acids. This receptor was obtained from a woman aged 60 to 75 with primary liver carcinoma and hepatitis B virus infection. Sample: liver tumor tissue from sampling region 5. The subset denotes: tumor region T5, tumor centre. The chain uses TRBV20-1 and TRBJ2-1; possibly TRBD1 for D (6 bases). The CDR3 DNA sequence: TGTAGTGCCCGGACAGACTCCTACGATGAGCAGTTCTTC. It specifies CSARTDSYDEQFF.